One and the same sample provided the 15 T cell receptor delta chains below, sequenced in a study of gamma-delta chains in newborns, infants, children (dated by TCRdb to between 2018 and 2021). Sequencing was carried out with an Illumina MiSeq. TCRdb called clones afresh from the public reads with CATT; identical DNA rows were later merged. The sample table contains 5,500 to 6,500 delta-chain clones; only one count was recorded for 1.5% to 2% of them. The biggest ten clones account for around 13% of the sample. Sequenced input: blood. The receptors derive from a child who was a newborn, infant or young child, either healthy, febrile or measles-vaccinated (not recorded which).

This clone was picked up a small number of times. A read error likely explains this, since a far larger clone differs by one base. The chain uses TRDV2 and TRDJ3; TRDD3 agrees at 13 bases. This CDR3 region has 20 residues. The germline V gene has CDR1 GEAIGNYY and CDR2 EKD. CDR3 amino acids: CACGTVLGDTSSWDTRQMFF. The DNA of the CDR3 is TGTGCCTGTGGCACCGTACTGGGGGATACGAGCTCCTGGGACACCCGACAGATGTTTTTC.

There are a few counts of this clone. The gene calls are TRDV2 and TRDJ3; TRDD3 might be the D (5 bases). There are 22 residues in the CDR3. Trimming left V 0 bases short and J 0 bases short, with 23 bases between. Per the germline V gene, CDR1 is GEAIGNYY and CDR2 is EKD. The CDR3 nucleotides read TGTGCCTGTGACACCGTAGAGTGGGGACTAAAACAAAGCTCCTGGGACACCCGACAGATGTTTTTC. This codes for CACDTVEWGLKQSSWDTRQMFF.

This clone has more than one count but fewer than ten. The translation of this DNA and the TCRdb protein of a much larger clone differ at residue 7, probably owing to a read error; the protein shown here is translated from the DNA. The gene calls are TRDV2 and TRDJ2, with 7 bases matching TRDD3. CDR3 length equals 15 residues. Germline V gene data show CDR1 as GEAIGNYY and CDR2 as EKD. V lost 3 bases to trimming and J lost 4 bases; unmatched junction nucleotides: 7. The CDR3, as DNA: TGTGCCTGTGACGTACTGAGGGATACGACAGCACAACTCTTCTTT. Translated, it gives CACDVLRDTTAQLFF.

This clone has only a few counts. A far larger clone is only one base removed, so a read error is likely. The identical CDR3 is also encoded by other nucleotide sequences in the sample. The J gene is TRDJ2, the V gene TRDV2; 8 nucleotides match TRDD3. The V segment lost 1 base and the J segment 6 bases; nucleotides outside the gene matches: 6. The CDR3 runs to 15 residues. Germline V CDR1 and CDR2: GEAIGNYY, EKD. In nucleotides, the CDR3 is TGTGCCTGTGACACGCTGGGGGACCATGCAGCACAACTCTTCTTT. Its protein is CACDTLGDHAAQLFF.

This clone came up a few times. This probably arose from a read error, given a far larger clone one base away. Other DNA sequences in the sample encode the same CDR3. The chain employs TRDV2 and TRDJ3; 7 bases map to TRDD3. CDR1 and CDR2 (germline): GEAIGNYY, EKD. V was pared by 4 bases and J by 0 bases, with 14 bases of the junction left unmatched. The CDR3 sequence is 20 residues long. Here the CDR3 reads CACDAAFTGASSWDTRQMFF. The CDR3 nucleotides are TGTGCCTGTGATGCAGCCTTTACTGGGGCCAGCTCCTGGGACACCCGACAGATGTTTTTC.

Concerning this clone itself: Given a much more abundant clone one base away, this may be a read error. The chain has TRDV2 and TRDJ3; 7 positions match TRDD3. Germline V gene data show CDR1 as GEAIGNYY and CDR2 as EKD. With V trimmed by 0 bases and J by 5 bases, 9 bases remained unmatched. This CDR3 comprises 18 residues. Here the CDR3 reads CACDTAGGPSRDTRQMFF. The CDR3 nucleotides read TGTGCCTGTGACACCGCTGGGGGTCCGTCCCGGGACACCCGACAGATGTTTTTC.

This clone occurred a few times. The protein in TCRdb stems from a much larger clone and differs at residue 4 from this DNA's translation, likely a read error; here the protein is translated from the DNA. The chain couples TRDV2 to TRDJ2, with 13 bases matching TRDD3. This CDR3 has 17 amino acids. Germline CDR1 GEAIGNYY, CDR2 EKD. CDR3 loop: CACGTVLGDTLTAQLFF. CDR3 sequence (DNA): TGTGCCTGTGGCACCGTACTGGGGGATACGCTGACAGCACAACTCTTCTTT.

This clone was observed a few times. A far bigger clonotype differs at one base, so this is likely a read error. Other DNA sequences from this sample encode an identical CDR3 as well. The gene calls are TRDV2 and TRDJ3, with 9 bases aligning to TRDD3. Germline V gives CDR1 GEAIGNYY, CDR2 EKD. CDR3 size: 18 residues. The CDR3 DNA reads as TGTGCCTGCGACACCGTGGGGGATAGCTCCTGGGACACCCGACAGATGTTTTTC. It encodes CACDTVGDSSWDTRQMFF.

This clone qualifies as medium-sized. Other DNA sequences within the sample encode an identical CDR3. The V gene is TRDV1, the J gene TRDJ1; possible D gene TRDD2, 7 bases. Germline V gene data show CDR1 as TSWWSYY and CDR2 as QGS. Trimming took off 0 bases at V and 0 bases at J, with 29 bases between the two ends. This CDR3 has 22 amino acids. The CDR3 reads CALGELGSYVTGSHSYTDKLIF. The DNA of the CDR3 is TGTGCTCTTGGGGAACTGGGTTCCTACGTAACTGGGAGTCACTCTTACACCGATAAACTCATCTTT.

This clone was observed a handful of times. The protein TCRdb gives is from a much larger clone and does not agree with this DNA's translation at residue 5, likely a read error; the protein shown here comes from the DNA. This chain connects TRDV2 to TRDJ3; D is possibly TRDD3 (5 bases). The CDR3 runs to 17 residues. Per germline, CDR1 GEAIGNYY and CDR2 EKD. V was cut by 2 bases and J by 0 bases, with 10 bases left in between. For the CDR3, the DNA is TGTGCCTGTGACAGGATAAAAAACTCCTGGGACACCCGACAGATGTTTTTC. It specifies CACDRIKNSWDTRQMFF.

This clone is deemed medium-sized. The same CDR3 can be traced to other DNA sequences in this sample. This chain links TRDV2 with TRDJ3; D is undetermined. This CDR3 region has 22 residues. In germline, CDR1 is GEAIGNYY, CDR2 EKD. V lost 0 bases, J lost 0 bases, and 23 bases lay in between. Written as DNA, the CDR3 is TGTGCCTGTGACACCGTAATGGGAATGGGAGATATCAGCTCCTGGGACACCCGACAGATGTTTTTC. Protein product: CACDTVMGMGDISSWDTRQMFF.

To note about this clone: One end of the junction is discordant with germline, which a read error may explain. This rearrangement joins TRDV2 to TRDJ2, with TRDD3 identical over 10 bases. The CDR3 runs 15 residues. Germline lookup yields CDR1 GEAIGNYY and CDR2 EKD. The chain's CDR3 is CACDLLGDLTAHLFF. The CDR3 DNA reads TGTGCCTGTGACTTACTGGGGGATTTGACAGCACACCTCTTCTTT.

This clone ranks as medium-sized. A much bigger clone sits one base away, suggesting this may be a read error. This chain joins TRDV2 and TRDJ3; 11 bases agree with TRDD3. CDR1 is GEAIGNYY and CDR2 is EKD in the germline V gene. V was clipped by 3 bases and J by 0 bases; unmatched bases: 3. The CDR3 spans 18 residues. The CDR3 DNA sequence: TGTGCCTGTGACGTACTGGGGGATATCTCCTGGGACACCCGACAGATGTTTTTC. Amino acids: CACDVLGDISWDTRQMFF.

This clone was counted many times. A far larger clone is only one base removed, so a read error is likely. Other nucleotide sequences from this sample produce the same CDR3. The gene calls are TRDV2 and TRDJ3; 11 bases fit TRDD3. The CDR3 contains 18 residues. Germline V gene lookup returns CDR1 GEAIGNYY and CDR2 EKD. CDR3 amino acids: CACDNTGGYSWDTRQMFF. CDR3 coding DNA: TGCGCCTGTGACAATACTGGGGGATACTCCTGGGACACCCGACAGATGTTTTTC.

This clone came up a few times. This DNA's translation differs at residue 12 from TCRdb's protein, which comes from a much larger clone; a read error is likely, and the protein shown is translated from the DNA. V and J are TRDV2 and TRDJ3, with 9 bases lining up with TRDD3. CDR3 size: 18 residues. Germline CDR1 reads GEAIGNYY; CDR2 reads EKD. The CDR3 sequence is CACDVLGESSWGTRQMFF. DNA for the CDR3: TGTGCCTGTGACGTACTGGGGGAGAGCTCCTGGGGCACCCGACAGATGTTTTTC.